Below are 26 T cell receptor beta chains sequenced from a single sample in a study of shared clonotypes between healthy human individuals (dated by TCRdb to about 2020). The library came from the immunoSEQ multiplex PCR assay. The source is immuneACCESS, and TCRdb retained only in-frame sequences with V and J called. Part of the clones is not carried over; for the studies checked, unresolved V genes explain less than half of this, and the remainder is unexplained. In this sample the table shows roughly 300,000 clones, 73% of which occur a single time. The leading ten clones occupy 10% of the sample. Source material: memory CD4+ T cells sorted from blood. The sample's cell subset or site label, in plain terms: CD45RA-negative fraction. Receptors were obtained from a man in his thirties or forties in good health.

The chain recombines TRBV19 with TRBJ1-5; D is possibly TRBD1 (6 bases). The V gene's germline CDR1 is LNHDA and CDR2 SQIVND (reference sequence). This CDR3 is built from 15 residues. Trimming took off 8 bases at V and 1 base at J, with 15 bases between the two ends. CDR3 bases: TGTGCCAGTGCTTGGGGGACAAAGAGCAATCAGCCCCAGCATTTT. Protein: CASAWGTKSNQPQHF.

This chain connects TRBV18 to TRBJ2-1; 9 bases agree with TRBD2. J gave up 0 bases and V 2 bases, and 5 bases lay outside the gene matches. This CDR3 spans 17 amino acids. Germline V gene lookup returns CDR1 KGHSH and CDR2 LQKENI. The CDR3 is CASSPIHSGSSYNEQFF. CDR3 DNA: TGTGCCAGCTCACCAATTCATAGCGGGAGCTCCTACAATGAGCAGTTCTTC.

The chain couples TRBV4-3 to TRBJ2-1; TRBD2 matches at 12 bases. Germline V gene lookup returns CDR1 LGHNA and CDR2 YSLEER. The CDR3 sequence is 18 residues long. After removal of 4 bases from V and 4 bases from J, the junction contained 11 bases not matched to a gene. CDR3 nucleotide sequence: TGCGCCAGCAGCCGAGGACTAGCGGGAATTCAATCTTACAATGAGCAGTTCTTC. It codes for CASSRGLAGIQSYNEQFF.

The V and J genes are TRBV25-1 and TRBJ1-4, with D possibly matching TRBD1 (5 bases). Per germline, CDR1 MGHDK and CDR2 SYGVNS. CDR3 length equals 15 residues. Deletions cut 6 bases from V and 4 bases from J, with 15 bases between. The chain's CDR3 is CASSQPGLINEKLFF. As DNA, the CDR3 is TGTGCCAGCAGCCAACCGGGACTCATTAATGAAAAACTGTTTTTT.

The DNA for the CDR3 is TGTGCCAGCAGTGAGAGTGGTCAGGGTATCGGGGAGCTGTTTTTT. Amino acids: CASSESGQGIGELFF. This chain joins TRBV2 and TRBJ2-2; tentative D call: TRBD1 (5 bases). The germline CDR1 and CDR2 sequences are SNHLY and FYNNEI. The CDR3 is 15 amino acids. Trimming cost V 3 bases and J 7 bases, with 15 bases left between them.

The CDR3 loop reads CAGSVPGPQHF. For the CDR3, the DNA is TGTGCCGGCTCGGTCCCGGGACCCCAGCATTTT. V gene TRBV28 combines with J gene TRBJ1-5; D ambiguous. Per the germline V gene, CDR1 is MDHEN and CDR2 is SYDVKM. Trimming removed 11 bases from V and 10 bases from J, with 15 bases in between. The CDR3 totals 11 residues.

The V and J genes are TRBV28 and TRBJ1-2; TRBD1 aligns across 10 bases. Germline-derived CDR1 and CDR2 are MDHEN and SYDVKM. The ends lost 9 bases at V and 9 bases at J; junction bases unmatched: 13. This CDR3 is built from 14 residues. The CDR3 is CASIRDRGISRYTF. In nucleotides, the CDR3 is TGTGCCAGTATAAGGGACAGGGGTATTTCTCGCTACACCTTC.

This chain joins TRBV27 and TRBJ2-2; tentatively, D is TRBD2 (5 bases). Trimming shortened V by 0 bases and J by 6 bases, and 8 bases separated the two germline ends. The CDR3 is 14 residues long. The germline V gene has CDR1 MNHEY and CDR2 SMNVEV (reference sequence). CDR3 nucleotides: TGTGCCAGCAGTTTATCGTGGCGGGCCGGGGAGCTGTTTTTT. Protein product: CASSLSWRAGELFF.

The rearrangement uses TRBV18 and TRBJ1-2; TRBD1 agrees at 10 bases. This CDR3 has 13 amino acids. The V gene end was trimmed by 6 bases and the J gene end by 6 bases; junction bases not matched to a gene: 4. CDR1 and CDR2 from the germline V gene are KGHSH and LQKENI. The CDR3 sequence is CASSPGQGDGYTF. CDR3 sequence (DNA): TGTGCCAGCTCTCCCGGACAGGGGGATGGCTACACCTTC.

In this sample, this clone turned up a few times. The chain links TRBV5-1 to TRBJ2-3, with TRBD2 matching over 7 bases. Looked up from germline, CDR1 is SGHRS and CDR2 is YFSETQ. With 3 bases clipped from V and 0 bases from J, the junction kept 4 bases outside the gene matches. The CDR3 runs to 15 residues. The CDR3 bases are TGCGCCAGCAGCTCCAAGCGGGGTAGCACAGATACGCAGTATTTT. Its protein is CASSSKRGSTDTQYF.

This chain uses TRBV10-3 with TRBJ2-7; D may match TRBD1 or TRBD2 (6 bases each). The CDR3 is 12 amino acids. V lost 3 bases, J lost 7 bases, and 10 bases lay in between. The germline CDR1 and CDR2 sequences are ENHRY and SYGVKD. This CDR3 reads CAISEQGGEQYF. The CDR3 nucleotides read TGTGCCATCAGTGAACAAGGGGGGGAGCAGTACTTC.

V usage is TRBV7-3 and J usage is TRBJ2-7; possible D gene TRBD2, 7 bases. V was cut by 1 base and J by 4 bases, with 14 bases left in between. The CDR3 has 15 amino acids. Germline V lookup: CDR1 SGHTA, CDR2 FQGTGA. The CDR3, as DNA: TGTGCCAGCAGCTTAATGGGGGGGACACGTTACGAGCAGTACTTC. Translated, it gives CASSLMGGTRYEQYF.

This clone has at least ten counts. CDR3 region: CASSRGQGAEKLFF. In nucleotides, the CDR3 is TGTGCCAGCAGCAGGGGACAGGGGGCGGAAAAACTGTTTTTT. The V call is TRBV11-2, the J call TRBJ1-4, with TRBD1 identical over 12 bases. The CDR3 is 14 residues long. Trimming removed 5 bases from V and 8 bases from J; junction bases left unmatched: 3. Germline values: CDR1 SGHAT, CDR2 FQNNGV.

J is TRBJ2-7 and V is TRBV4-3, with a tentative D call TRBD1 (5 bases). CDR3 length: 14 amino acids. Germline CDR1 LGHNA, CDR2 YSLEER. The V and J ends lost 1 base and 0 bases respectively, with 7 bases between them. The chain's CDR3 is CASSQGDSSYEQYF. The CDR3, as DNA: TGCGCCAGCAGCCAAGGAGACAGCTCCTACGAGCAGTACTTC.

Note on this clone: The sample has other DNA sequences that encode this CDR3 too. The genes are TRBV2 and TRBJ2-4; D is unclear. V lost 7 bases to trimming and J lost 5 bases, with 12 bases between them. The CDR3 has 13 residues. Germline CDR1 SNHLY, CDR2 FYNNEI. CDR3 sequence: CASTTSSQNIQYF. CDR3 bases: TGTGCCAGCACGACATCGTCACAAAACATTCAGTACTTC. The full variable domain, with the rest looked up from reference TRBV2 and TRBJ2-4, is EPEVTQTPSHQVTQMGQEVILRCVPISNHLYFYWYRQILGQKVEFLVSFYNNEISEKSEIFDDQFSVERPDGSNFTLKIRSTKLEDSAMYFCASTTSSQNIQYFGAGTRLSVL.

The chain carries TRBV7-6 and TRBJ2-7; the match to TRBD2 covers 15 bases. CDR3 length: 18 amino acids. Germline V CDR1 and CDR2: SGHVS, FNYEAQ. Germline trimming cut 5 bases from V and 0 bases from J; bases unmatched to any gene: 8. The CDR3 reads CASSPGLAGGTLSYEQYF. In DNA form, the CDR3 reads TGTGCCAGCAGCCCCGGACTAGCGGGAGGGACTCTCTCCTACGAGCAGTACTTC.

This rearrangement joins TRBV7-6 to TRBJ1-1, with unresolved D. V lost 6 bases and J 4 bases, leaving 18 bases between the germline ends. Germline CDR1 and CDR2: SGHVS and FNYEAQ. There are 15 residues in the CDR3. The CDR3 DNA reads as TGTGCCAGCAGTCCGAATATGGCGGGGTTCACTGAAGCTTTCTTT. This sequence encodes CASSPNMAGFTEAFF.

V is TRBV19 and J is TRBJ2-7, with 11 bases matching TRBD2. V lost 3 bases, J lost 3 bases, and 1 base stayed unmatched. CDR3 length equals 14 residues. CDR1 is LNHDA, CDR2 SQIVND, per germline (reference sequence). The CDR3 sequence is CASSMTSGDYEQYF. CDR3 bases: TGTGCCAGTAGTATGACTAGCGGGGACTACGAGCAGTACTTC.

V usage is TRBV5-4 and J usage is TRBJ2-3; tentatively, D is TRBD2 (7 bases). V lost 0 bases and J 0 bases, leaving 14 bases between the germline ends. CDR1 SGHNT and CDR2 YYREEE come from the germline V gene (reference sequence). The length of the CDR3 is 17 residues. This CDR3 is CASSLARGAPSTDTQYF. The CDR3 DNA follows: TGTGCCAGCAGCTTGGCCCGGGGGGCACCTAGCACAGATACGCAGTATTTT. Combining the CDR3 with reference TRBV5-4 and TRBJ2-3 gives the whole variable domain ETGVTQSPTHLIKTRGQQVTLRCSSQSGHNTVSWYQQALGQGPQFIFQYYREEENGRGNFPPRFSGLQFPNYSSELNVNALELDDSALYLCASSLARGAPSTDTQYFGPGTRLTVL.

The chain recombines TRBV6-1 with TRBJ2-3; the D is unclear. Germline lookup yields CDR1 MNHNS and CDR2 SASEGT. V lost 1 base and J lost 5, with 10 bases in between. The CDR3 consists of 14 residues. The CDR3 protein is CASSEGRPLDTQYF. As DNA, the CDR3 is TGTGCCAGCAGTGAAGGGCGGCCCCTAGATACGCAGTATTTT.

The gene calls are TRBV6-1 and TRBJ2-7; D is unclear. Germline V gene lookup returns CDR1 MNHNS and CDR2 SASEGT. V lost 3 bases to trimming and J lost 2 bases, with 8 bases between them. CDR3 length: 13 amino acids. CDR3 nucleotides: TGTGCCAGCAGTGATTGGCTCGCCTACGAGCAGTACTTC. This encodes CASSDWLAYEQYF.

V usage is TRBV5-5 and J usage is TRBJ2-7, with 16 bases identical to TRBD2. Germline CDR1 is SGHKS and CDR2 is YYEKEE (reference sequence). CDR3 length: 15 amino acids. The ends lost 4 bases at V and 5 bases at J; junction bases unmatched: 3. The CDR3 loop is CASSLGTSGRDEQYF. CDR3 coding DNA: TGTGCCAGCAGCCTCGGGACTAGCGGGAGGGACGAGCAGTACTTC.

This clone was counted once. CDR3: CASSFRVRTEAFF. In DNA form, the CDR3 reads TGTGCCAGCAGCTTCCGGGTCCGCACTGAAGCTTTCTTT. The rearrangement uses TRBV5-6 and TRBJ1-1; D unclear. The CDR3 consists of 13 residues. Germline CDR1 SGHDT, CDR2 YYEEEE. V shed 2 bases and J shed 4 bases, with 9 bases lying between them.

Regarding this clone: In the same sample, other DNA sequences code for this CDR3. The chain couples TRBV27 to TRBJ2-5; TRBD2 matches at 10 bases. CDR1 is MNHEY and CDR2 is SMNVEV in the germline V gene (reference sequence). This CDR3 has 14 residues. With 2 bases clipped from V and 4 bases from J, the junction kept 1 base outside the gene matches. CDR3 DNA: TGTGCCAGCAGTTTAAGACTAGCGGGAGAGACCCAGTACTTC. Amino acids: CASSLRLAGETQYF.

The chain combines TRBV27 with TRBJ1-1, with 8 bases that match TRBD1. The V gene end was trimmed by 8 bases and the J gene end by 1 base; junction bases not matched to a gene: 3. CDR3 length: 13 residues. Germline loops: CDR1 MNHEY, CDR2 SMNVEV (reference sequence). For the CDR3, the DNA is TGTGCCAGCCGGACAGGGACGAACACTGAAGCTTTCTTT. It encodes CASRTGTNTEAFF.

The chain recombines TRBV5-5 with TRBJ1-1; 7 bases match TRBD1. Germline V lookup: CDR1 SGHKS, CDR2 YYEKEE (reference sequence). The J segment lost 5 bases and the V segment lost 1 base, leaving 2 bases of the junction unmatched. The CDR3 covers 13 residues. The CDR3 DNA reads TGTGCCAGCAGCTTGCGGGACAGAACTGAAGCTTTCTTT. Protein: CASSLRDRTEAFF. The whole variable domain, filled in from reference TRBV5-5 and TRBJ1-1, reads DAGVTQSPTHLIKTRGQQVTLRCSPISGHKSVSWYQQVLGQGPQFIFQYYEKEERGRGNFPDRFSARQFPNYSSELNVNALLLGDSALYLCASSLRDRTEAFFGQGTRLTVV.